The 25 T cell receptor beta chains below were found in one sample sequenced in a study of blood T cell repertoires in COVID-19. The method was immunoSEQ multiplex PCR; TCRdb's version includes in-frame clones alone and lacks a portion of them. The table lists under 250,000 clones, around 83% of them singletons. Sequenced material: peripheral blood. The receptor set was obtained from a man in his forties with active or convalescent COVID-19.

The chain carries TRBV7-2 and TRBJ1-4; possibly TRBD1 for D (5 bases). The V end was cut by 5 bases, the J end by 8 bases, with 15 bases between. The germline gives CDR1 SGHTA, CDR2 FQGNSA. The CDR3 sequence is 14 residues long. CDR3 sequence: CASSPKRQQEKLFF. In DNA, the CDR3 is TGTGCCAGCAGCCCTAAGAGACAGCAAGAAAAACTGTTTTTT.

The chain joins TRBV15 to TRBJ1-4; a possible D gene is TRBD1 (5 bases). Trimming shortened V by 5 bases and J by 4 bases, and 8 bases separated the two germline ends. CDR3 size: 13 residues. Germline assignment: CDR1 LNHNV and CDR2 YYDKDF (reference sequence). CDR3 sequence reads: CATSADSNEKLFF. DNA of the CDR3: TGTGCCACCAGCGCAGACAGTAATGAAAAACTGTTTTTT. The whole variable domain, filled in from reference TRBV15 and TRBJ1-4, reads DAMVIQNPRYQVTQFGKPVTLSCSQTLNHNVMYWYQQKSSQAPKLLFHYYDKDFNNEADTPDNFQSRRPNTSFCFLDIRSPGLGDTAMYLCATSADSNEKLFFGSGTQLSVL.

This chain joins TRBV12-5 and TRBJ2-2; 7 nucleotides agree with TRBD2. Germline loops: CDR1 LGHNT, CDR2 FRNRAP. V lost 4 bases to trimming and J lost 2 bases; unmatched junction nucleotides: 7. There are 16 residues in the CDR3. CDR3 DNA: TGTGCTAGTGGTTCCAGAATAGCGGGTAACACCGGGGAGCTGTTTTTT. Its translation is CASGSRIAGNTGELFF.

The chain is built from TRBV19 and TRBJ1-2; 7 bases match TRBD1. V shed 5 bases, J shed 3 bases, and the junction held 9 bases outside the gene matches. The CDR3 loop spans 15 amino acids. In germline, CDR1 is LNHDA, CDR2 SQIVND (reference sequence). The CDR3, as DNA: TGTGCCAGTAGTGCCCGACAGGGCAGCGACTATGGCTACACCTTC. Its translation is CASSARQGSDYGYTF.

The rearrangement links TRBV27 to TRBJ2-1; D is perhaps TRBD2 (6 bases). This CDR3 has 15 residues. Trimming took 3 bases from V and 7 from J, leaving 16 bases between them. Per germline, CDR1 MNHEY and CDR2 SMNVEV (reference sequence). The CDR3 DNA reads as TGTGCCAGCAGTTTCACTAGCCTCCCACTTAATGAGCAGTTCTTC. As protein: CASSFTSLPLNEQFF.

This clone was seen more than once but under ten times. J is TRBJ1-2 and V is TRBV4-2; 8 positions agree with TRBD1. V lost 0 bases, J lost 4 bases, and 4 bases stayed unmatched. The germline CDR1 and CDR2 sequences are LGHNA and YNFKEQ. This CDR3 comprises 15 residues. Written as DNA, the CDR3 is TGTGCCAGCAGCCAAGATGGTACAGGGGGCTATGGCTACACCTTC. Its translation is CASSQDGTGGYGYTF.

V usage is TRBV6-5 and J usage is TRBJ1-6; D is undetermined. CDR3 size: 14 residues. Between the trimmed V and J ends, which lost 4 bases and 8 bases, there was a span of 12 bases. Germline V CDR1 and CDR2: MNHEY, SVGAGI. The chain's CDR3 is CASSSDMRDSPLHF. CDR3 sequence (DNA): TGTGCCAGCAGTTCAGACATGCGAGATTCACCCCTCCACTTT.

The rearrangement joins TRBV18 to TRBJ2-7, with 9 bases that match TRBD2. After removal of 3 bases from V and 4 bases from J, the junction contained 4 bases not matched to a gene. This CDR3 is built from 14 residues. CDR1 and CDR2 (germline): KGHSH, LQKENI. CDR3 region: CASSPPGLAYEQYF. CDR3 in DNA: TGTGCCAGCTCACCGCCGGGACTAGCTTACGAGCAGTACTTC.

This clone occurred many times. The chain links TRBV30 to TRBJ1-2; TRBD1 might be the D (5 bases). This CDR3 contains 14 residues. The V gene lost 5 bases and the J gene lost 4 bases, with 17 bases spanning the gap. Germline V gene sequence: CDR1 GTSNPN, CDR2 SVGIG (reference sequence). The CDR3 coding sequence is TGTGCCTGGGCTCCCGCGGGGGACTCCTATGGCTACACCTTC. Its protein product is CAWAPAGDSYGYTF.

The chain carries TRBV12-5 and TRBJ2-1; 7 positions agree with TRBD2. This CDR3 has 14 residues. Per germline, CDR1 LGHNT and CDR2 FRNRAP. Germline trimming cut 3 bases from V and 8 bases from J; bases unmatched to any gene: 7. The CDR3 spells CASGFGLGGYEQFF. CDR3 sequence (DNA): TGTGCTAGTGGTTTTGGCCTGGGGGGGTATGAGCAGTTCTTC.

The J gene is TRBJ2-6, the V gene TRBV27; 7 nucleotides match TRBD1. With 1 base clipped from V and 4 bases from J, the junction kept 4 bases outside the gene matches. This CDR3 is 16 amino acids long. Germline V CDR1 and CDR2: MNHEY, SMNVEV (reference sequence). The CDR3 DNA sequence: TGTGCCAGCAGTTTATATGGGACAGCAGGGGCCAACGTCCTGACTTTC. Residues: CASSLYGTAGANVLTF.

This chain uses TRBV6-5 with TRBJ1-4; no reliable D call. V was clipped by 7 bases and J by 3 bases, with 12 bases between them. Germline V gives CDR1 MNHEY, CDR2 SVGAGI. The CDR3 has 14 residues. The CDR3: CASTEAVPNEKLFF. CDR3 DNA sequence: TGTGCCAGCACGGAGGCGGTTCCTAATGAAAAACTGTTTTTT.

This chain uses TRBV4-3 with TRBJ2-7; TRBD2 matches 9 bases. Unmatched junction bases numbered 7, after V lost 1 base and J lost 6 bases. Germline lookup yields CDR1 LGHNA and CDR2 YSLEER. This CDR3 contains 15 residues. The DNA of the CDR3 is TGCGCCAGCAGCCAAGTGGCTAGCGGGGTAAGCGAGCAGTACTTC. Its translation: CASSQVASGVSEQYF.

The CDR3 spells CASTPELTGYYEQYF. Written as DNA, the CDR3 is TGTGCCAGCACCCCAGAATTGACAGGGTACTACGAGCAGTACTTC. The chain is built from TRBV27 and TRBJ2-7; 7 bases line up with TRBD1. Germline lookup yields CDR1 MNHEY and CDR2 SMNVEV (reference sequence). Trimming cost V 7 bases and J 3 bases; bases outside gene matches: 12. The CDR3 is made up of 15 amino acids.

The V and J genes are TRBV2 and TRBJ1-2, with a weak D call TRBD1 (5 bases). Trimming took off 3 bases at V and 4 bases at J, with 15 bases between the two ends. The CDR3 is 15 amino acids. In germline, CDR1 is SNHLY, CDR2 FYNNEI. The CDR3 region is CASSDSGMKSYGYTF. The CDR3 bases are TGTGCCAGCAGTGATTCAGGGATGAAAAGCTATGGCTACACCTTC.

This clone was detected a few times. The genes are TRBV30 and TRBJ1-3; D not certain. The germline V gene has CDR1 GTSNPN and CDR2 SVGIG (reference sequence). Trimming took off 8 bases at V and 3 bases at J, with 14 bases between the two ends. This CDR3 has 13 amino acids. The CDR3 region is CAAELTSGNTIYF. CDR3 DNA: TGTGCCGCGGAGTTAACCAGTGGAAACACCATATATTTT.

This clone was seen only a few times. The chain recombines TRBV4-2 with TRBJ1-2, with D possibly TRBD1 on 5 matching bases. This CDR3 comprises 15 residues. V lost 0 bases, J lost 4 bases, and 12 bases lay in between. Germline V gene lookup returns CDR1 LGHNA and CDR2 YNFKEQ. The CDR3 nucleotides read TGTGCCAGCAGCCAAGATCCTAATCAGGGCTATGGCTACACCTTC. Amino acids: CASSQDPNQGYGYTF.

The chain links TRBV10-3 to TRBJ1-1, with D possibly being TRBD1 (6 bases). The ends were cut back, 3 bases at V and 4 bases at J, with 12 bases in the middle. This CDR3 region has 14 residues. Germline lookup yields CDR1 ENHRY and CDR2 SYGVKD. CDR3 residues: CAISDQTGRTEAFF. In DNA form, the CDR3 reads TGTGCCATCAGTGACCAGACAGGACGCACTGAAGCTTTCTTT.

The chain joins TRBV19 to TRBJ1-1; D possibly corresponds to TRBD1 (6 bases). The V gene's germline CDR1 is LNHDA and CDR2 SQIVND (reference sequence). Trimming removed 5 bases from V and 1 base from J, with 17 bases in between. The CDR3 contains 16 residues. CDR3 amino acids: CASSLQDSLPNTEAFF. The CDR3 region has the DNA TGTGCCAGTAGTCTTCAGGACAGCCTACCGAACACTGAAGCTTTCTTT.

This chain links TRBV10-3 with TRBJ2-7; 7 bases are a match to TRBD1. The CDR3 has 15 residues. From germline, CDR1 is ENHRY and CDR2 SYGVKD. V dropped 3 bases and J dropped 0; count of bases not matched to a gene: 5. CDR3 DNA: TGTGCCATCAGTGAAACCGGGACAGTCTCCTACGAGCAGTACTTC. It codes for CAISETGTVSYEQYF.

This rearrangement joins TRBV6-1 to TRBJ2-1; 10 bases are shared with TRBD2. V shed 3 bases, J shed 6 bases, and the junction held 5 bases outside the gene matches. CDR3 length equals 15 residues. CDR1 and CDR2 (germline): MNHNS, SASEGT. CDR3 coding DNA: TGTGCCAGCAGTGATCGAGCGGGAGGGAGCAATGAGCAGTTCTTC. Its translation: CASSDRAGGSNEQFF.

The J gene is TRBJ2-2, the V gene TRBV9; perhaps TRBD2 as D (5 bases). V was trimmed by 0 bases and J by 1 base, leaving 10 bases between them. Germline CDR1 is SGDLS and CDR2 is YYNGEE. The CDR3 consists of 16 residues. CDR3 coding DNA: TGTGCCAGCAGCGTAGGAGGGATCGGGAACACCGGGGAGCTGTTTTTT. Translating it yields CASSVGGIGNTGELFF.

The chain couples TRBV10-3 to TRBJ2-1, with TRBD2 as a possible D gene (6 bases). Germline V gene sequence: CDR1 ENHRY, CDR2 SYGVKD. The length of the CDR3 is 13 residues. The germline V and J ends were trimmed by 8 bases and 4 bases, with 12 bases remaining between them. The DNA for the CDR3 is TGTGCCATCTCGGATAGCGGATACAATGAGCAGTTCTTC. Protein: CAISDSGYNEQFF.

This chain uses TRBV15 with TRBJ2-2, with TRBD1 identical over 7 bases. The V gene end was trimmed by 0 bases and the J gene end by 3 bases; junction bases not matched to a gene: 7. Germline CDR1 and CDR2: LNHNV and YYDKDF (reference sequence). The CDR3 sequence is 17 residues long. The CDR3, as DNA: TGTGCCACCAGCAGAGATATAACAGGGGCGGACACCGGGGAGCTGTTTTTT. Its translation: CATSRDITGADTGELFF.

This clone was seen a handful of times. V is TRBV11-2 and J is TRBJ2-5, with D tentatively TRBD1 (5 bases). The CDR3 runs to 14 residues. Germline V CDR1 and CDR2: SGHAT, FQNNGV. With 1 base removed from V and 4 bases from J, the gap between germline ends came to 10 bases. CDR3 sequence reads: CASSLGQLGETQYF. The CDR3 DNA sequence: TGTGCCAGCAGCTTAGGACAGTTGGGAGAGACCCAGTACTTC.